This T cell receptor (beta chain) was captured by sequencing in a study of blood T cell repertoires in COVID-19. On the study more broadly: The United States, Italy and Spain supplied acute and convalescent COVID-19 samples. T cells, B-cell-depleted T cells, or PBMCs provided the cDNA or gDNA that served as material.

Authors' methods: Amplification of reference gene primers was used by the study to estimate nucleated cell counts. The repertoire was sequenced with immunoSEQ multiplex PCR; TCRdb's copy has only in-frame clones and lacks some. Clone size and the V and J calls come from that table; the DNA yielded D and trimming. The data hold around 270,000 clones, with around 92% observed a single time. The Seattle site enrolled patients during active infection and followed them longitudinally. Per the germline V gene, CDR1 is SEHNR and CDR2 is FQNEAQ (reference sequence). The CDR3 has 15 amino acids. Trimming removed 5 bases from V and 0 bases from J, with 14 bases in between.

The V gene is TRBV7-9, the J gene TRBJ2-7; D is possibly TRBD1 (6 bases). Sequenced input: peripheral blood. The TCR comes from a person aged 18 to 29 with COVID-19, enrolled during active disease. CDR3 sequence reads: CASSNGQPNSYEQYF. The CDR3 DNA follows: TGTGCCAGCAGCAACGGACAGCCGAACTCCTACGAGCAGTACTTC.